The 22 T cell receptor beta chains below all came from one sample that was sequenced in a study of T cell responses to AZD1222 COVID-19 vaccine. Profiled with immunoSEQ multiplex PCR; TCRdb holds only in-frame clones, not every one. The sample shows approximately 110,000 clones, roughly 87% of them seen only once. The sequencing used peripheral blood, collected 28 days after the second AZD1222 dose. The source of these receptors is an adult who received the AZD1222 COVID-19 vaccine.

The V gene is TRBV19, the J gene TRBJ2-3; D is unresolved. Trimming left V 4 bases short and J 6 bases short, with 14 bases between. The CDR3 totals 14 residues. Looked up from germline, CDR1 is LNHDA and CDR2 is SQIVND (reference sequence). Here the CDR3 DNA reads TGTGCCAGTAGTAAGACCCAGCTTGCCGATACGCAGTATTTT. Its translation: CASSKTQLADTQYF.

The chain couples TRBV10-1 to TRBJ1-2; D is possibly TRBD1 (6 bases). The CDR3 runs 14 residues. Germline lookup yields CDR1 WNHNN and CDR2 SYGVQD (reference sequence). Trimming pared 10 bases from V and 2 bases from J, leaving 17 bases between. CDR3 nucleotide sequence: TGCGCCATCCAGTCCCGACAGGTAAACTATGGCTACACCTTC. Translated, it gives CAIQSRQVNYGYTF.

The chain has TRBV18 and TRBJ2-7; D is unresolved. Germline V gene lookup returns CDR1 KGHSH and CDR2 LQKENI. This CDR3 has 14 residues. V lost 1 base, J lost 4 bases, and 11 bases lay in between. The CDR3: CASSPRVDQYEQYF. Here the CDR3 DNA reads TGTGCCAGCTCACCACGGGTGGACCAATACGAGCAGTACTTC.

The gene calls are TRBV21-1 and TRBJ2-7; the table names TRBD2, a call not compared with the DNA. TRBV21-1 is annotated as a pseudogene. The CDR3 runs 15 residues. CDR3 protein: CASSKEARGTCEQYF. DNA of the CDR3: TGTGCCAGCAGCAAAGAAGCCCGGGGGACTTGCGAGCAGTACTTC.

This chain links TRBV5-8 with TRBJ1-2; D unclear. Germline V lookup: CDR1 SGHTS, CDR2 YDEGEE. The CDR3 has 12 amino acids. V was shortened by 2 bases and J by 2 bases, with 4 bases between the two germline ends. The DNA for the CDR3 is TGTGCCAGCAGCTTTGACAACTATGGCTACACCTTC. Amino acid sequence: CASSFDNYGYTF.

The chain carries TRBV5-5 and TRBJ2-2; D is perhaps TRBD1 (6 bases). The V end lost 0 bases, the J end lost 1 base, and 10 bases lay between the germline ends. Germline V gene data show CDR1 as SGHKS and CDR2 as YYEKEE (reference sequence). There are 16 residues in the CDR3. The CDR3 DNA sequence: TGTGCCAGCAGCTTGGTTCTGGACAGGAACACCGGGGAGCTGTTTTTT. Translation: CASSLVLDRNTGELFF.

The chain couples TRBV29-1 to TRBJ2-5, with D possibly being TRBD2 (5 bases). Trimming cost V 6 bases and J 4 bases, with 9 bases left between them. CDR1 is SQVTM, CDR2 ANQGSEA, per germline. The CDR3 totals 11 residues. The CDR3 DNA sequence: TGCAGCGTGGGTGCGGGAGAGACCCAGTACTTC. Protein product: CSVGAGETQYF. The variable domain in full, completed from reference TRBV29-1 and TRBJ2-5, reads SAVISQKPSRDICQRGTSLTIQCQVDSQVTMMFWYRQQPGQSLTLIATANQGSEATYESGFVIDKFPISRPNLTFSTLTVSNMSPEDSSIYLCSVGAGETQYFGPGTRLLVL.

The chain carries TRBV28 and TRBJ2-1; D possibly corresponds to TRBD2 (6 bases). CDR1 and CDR2 (germline): MDHEN, SYDVKM. The CDR3 is 18 amino acids. Trimming shortened V by 2 bases and J by 10 bases, and 27 bases separated the two germline ends. CDR3 sequence reads: CASSLPLRLVGLTKEQFF. CDR3 coding DNA: TGTGCCAGCAGTTTACCCCTCCGACTAGTCGGCCTAACAAAGGAGCAGTTCTTC. Drawing the rest from reference TRBV28 and TRBJ2-1, the complete variable domain is DVKVTQSSRYLVKRTGEKVFLECVQDMDHENMFWYRQDPGLGLRLIYFSYDVKMKEKGDIPEGYSVSREKKERFSLILESASTNQTSMYLCASSLPLRLVGLTKEQFFGPGTRLTVL.

The rearrangement links TRBV7-6 to TRBJ1-1; no definite D call. Per the germline V gene, CDR1 is SGHVS and CDR2 is FNYEAQ. The V and J ends lost 1 base and 0 bases respectively, with 21 bases between them. The length of the CDR3 is 19 residues. This CDR3 reads CASSLVPPSQTIMNTEAFF. The CDR3 DNA is TGTGCCAGCAGCTTAGTGCCCCCCTCGCAGACTATTATGAACACTGAAGCTTTCTTT.

This chain joins TRBV5-4 and TRBJ2-3; D is ambiguous. Per the germline V gene, CDR1 is SGHNT and CDR2 is YYREEE (reference sequence). The CDR3 totals 15 residues. The ends were cut back, 0 bases at V and 0 bases at J, with 8 bases in the middle. The CDR3 coding sequence is TGTGCCAGCAGCTTGGACGCCCATAGCACAGATACGCAGTATTTT. Encoded protein: CASSLDAHSTDTQYF.

The chain couples TRBV5-6 to TRBJ2-5; D possibly corresponds to TRBD2 (5 bases). V dropped 3 bases and J dropped 5 bases, with 20 bases sitting between them. CDR3 length: 16 amino acids. Germline CDR1 reads SGHDT; CDR2 reads YYEEEE. As DNA, the CDR3 is TGTGCCAGCAGCTCCCGAGGACGGACTCGTATTGAGACCCAGTACTTC. It translates to CASSSRGRTRIETQYF.

The rearrangement joins TRBV5-8 to TRBJ2-7; D possibly corresponds to TRBD2 (6 bases). This CDR3 has 18 amino acids. From germline, CDR1 is SGHTS and CDR2 YDEGEE. V lost 2 bases to trimming and J lost 2 bases, with 23 bases between them. The CDR3 sequence is CASSLLDSREWGAYEQYF. The CDR3 DNA sequence: TGTGCCAGCAGCTTACTAGATTCTCGCGAATGGGGGGCCTACGAGCAGTACTTC.

The V gene is TRBV28, the J gene TRBJ1-3, with D perhaps matching TRBD1 (6 bases). In germline, CDR1 is MDHEN, CDR2 SYDVKM. CDR3 length equals 15 residues. V dropped 6 bases and J dropped 2 bases, with 14 bases sitting between them. In DNA form, the CDR3 reads TGTGCCAGCAGGGCGAACAGGGAACCTGGAAACACCATATATTTT. Translating gives CASRANREPGNTIYF.

The gene calls are TRBV6-2 or TRBV6-3 and TRBJ2-3, with unresolved D. The V gene lost 3 bases and the J gene lost 5 bases, with 12 bases spanning the gap. The CDR3 contains 14 residues. Germline CDR1 is MNHEY and CDR2 is SVGEGT. The DNA for the CDR3 is TGTGCCAGCAGTTATTTAGGAGTGATAGATACGCAGTATTTT. Its translation is CASSYLGVIDTQYF.

This clone was counted a single time. V is TRBV7-2 and J is TRBJ2-3, with D unclear. The CDR3 loop spans 14 amino acids. V lost 0 bases and J 3 bases, leaving 7 bases between the germline ends. Looked up from germline, CDR1 is SGHTA and CDR2 is FQGNSA. CDR3 sequence (DNA): TGTGCCAGCAGCTTAGCGTTAGTGACAGATACGCAGTATTTT. It specifies CASSLALVTDTQYF.

The chain carries TRBV9 and TRBJ2-2, with D possibly matching TRBD1 (6 bases). This CDR3 region has 13 residues. V was shortened by 7 bases and J by 5 bases, with 12 bases between the two germline ends. Germline V gene data show CDR1 as SGDLS and CDR2 as YYNGEE. CDR3 in DNA: TGTGCCAGCTCAAGGGGGATTACCGGGGAGCTGTTTTTT. Translated, it gives CASSRGITGELFF.

This clone appeared once. The genes are TRBV3-1 (or the pseudogene TRBV3-2) and TRBJ2-1; the D is unclear. Germline values: CDR1 LGHDT, CDR2 YNNKEL (reference sequence). The CDR3 has 12 amino acids. V gave up 5 bases and J gave up 8 bases, with 10 bases separating them. CDR3 DNA: TGTGCCAGCAGCTCGGATTACGATGAGCAGTTCTTC. Translating it yields CASSSDYDEQFF.

V and J are TRBV4-1 and TRBJ1-3, with unresolved D. V lost 1 base, J lost 6 bases, and 4 bases lay in between. CDR3 size: 12 residues. Germline V CDR1 and CDR2: MGHRA, YSYEKL. The CDR3 DNA is TGCGCCAGCAGCCAAGTGGCAAACACCATATATTTT. As protein: CASSQVANTIYF.

The DNA for the CDR3 is TGTGCCTGGAGTGATGGCCGGGAGGGCCTTTACGAGCAGTACTTC. Its protein product is CAWSDGREGLYEQYF. This sequence joins TRBV30 and TRBJ2-7; TRBD2 aligns across 8 bases. The V gene's germline CDR1 is GTSNPN and CDR2 SVGIG (reference sequence). V trimming: 1 base; J trimming: 4 bases; junction bases outside the gene matches: 9. This CDR3 comprises 15 residues.

V is TRBV10-3 and J is TRBJ2-2; 7 nucleotides align to TRBD2. The V segment lost 10 bases and the J segment 0 bases; nucleotides outside the gene matches: 11. Germline-derived CDR1 and CDR2 are ENHRY and SYGVKD. The CDR3 has 16 amino acids. As DNA, the CDR3 is TGTGCCACTGGTTCTGGGCGGGGGTCGAACACCGGGGAGCTGTTTTTT. Translation gives CATGSGRGSNTGELFF.

The chain uses TRBV15 and TRBJ1-1, with 7 bases aligning to TRBD1. From germline, CDR1 is LNHNV and CDR2 YYDKDF (reference sequence). With 2 bases clipped from V and 1 base from J, the junction kept 4 bases outside the gene matches. CDR3 length: 15 amino acids. The CDR3 nucleotides are TGTGCCACCAGCAGAAAGACAGGGCAGAACACTGAAGCTTTCTTT. As protein: CATSRKTGQNTEAFF.

The chain recombines TRBV6-5 with TRBJ1-1, with unresolved D. Germline assignment: CDR1 MNHEY and CDR2 SVGAGI. The CDR3 runs 13 residues. Trimming shortened V by 6 bases and J by 0 bases, and 8 bases separated the two germline ends. CDR3 coding DNA: TGTGCCAGCAGGCCCTCCATGAACACTGAAGCTTTCTTT. This gives the protein CASRPSMNTEAFF.